The present T cell receptor beta chain was sequenced within a study of cytomegalovirus exposure and HLA in healthy donors (dated by TCRdb to the late 2010s). Background for the entire study: According to an earlier analysis of around 600 of the donors, 150 million to 200 million T cells yielded 100 million or so unique TCR beta sequences and approximately 300 Gb of sequence data. Roughly 5 DR-DQ haplotypes were handled as single units for association and clustering, since linkage in the cohort was strong. In a later analysis, previously published TCR beta repertoires from 600 to 850 donors were re-analyzed and high-resolution HLA genotyping was added so that TCR occurrence patterns could be studied. The study was designed to test whether signatures of past pathogen exposure could be identified by cataloging public T cell receptors. In a later genetic analysis, genome-wide SNP genotypes for about 55% of the roughly 670 donors were used, and that subset was treated as a discovery cohort. About 300 gigabases of sequencing data and approximately 84 million unique TCR sequences were included in an early release covering several hundred HLA-typed donors. Donor age, sex, ethnicity and CMV serostatus were collected together with the repertoire data. In the later analysis, no new phenotypic data were used to find candidate immune exposures; instead, reliance was placed on TCR beta sequences and their occurrence across donors. To predict cytomegalovirus infection status, the study combined high-throughput TCR immunosequencing, statistical association of individual TCRs with disease status, and machine learning. Across around 400 genotyped donors of the cohort, an average of about 240,000 unique TCR beta nucleotide sequences per donor were sequenced, and roughly 17% of those sequences were non-productive. Along with the roughly 610-subject first cohort, a separate validation cohort of over a hundred different subjects was used. All discovery cohort repertoires had been generated using a single sequencing platform. Of the roughly 400 genotyped donors, 75% to 85% were placed in the genetic ancestry cluster associated with self-reported Caucasian donors. An earlier analysis of around 640 of the donors used high-throughput TCR beta sequencing to judge whether each TCR beta V gene segment behaved as functional or pseudogenic. The T cell repertoires of under 750 subjects were profiled by immunosequencing and related to cytomegalovirus serostatus. Both class I and class II loci were covered by HLA typing, at four-digit resolution. Typing coverage differed by locus: A, B, C, DRB1 and DQB1 were typed in roughly 629-630 donors, DQA1 in about 550, DPA1 in 600 to 610, and DPB1 in 450 to 490. The paper's findings and limits, for the study overall: The only immune exposure information available for the cohort was CMV serostatus. Cytomegalovirus status was reported to be diagnosed by the classifier with high specificity and sensitivity in both the original and validation cohorts. The earlier analysis of approximately 560 of the donors excluded roughly 17 rarely observed V segments, including chromosome 9 orphons, because counts were too low. Because the 87-base-pair reads could not distinguish some IMGT-functional V segments, including TRBV6-2 and TRBV6-3, those segments were excluded. In a later analysis, HLA-associated TCR beta chains were found to be more clonally expanded and to have lower generation probabilities than equally common non-associated chains. Linkage disequilibrium might explain the correlated functional status among segregating V segments, but an unknown experimental factor could not be excluded. Broadly in line with IMGT annotations, most TCR beta V segments showed up in productive rearrangements about 87% or about 30% of the time in an earlier analysis of several hundred of the donors. According to a later analysis, most CMV-associated TCR beta chains appeared to be HLA-restricted, and the HLA associations seemed to be driven largely by CMV exposure. V-gene and J-gene trimming of TCR beta chains was associated with a missense DCLRE1C variant in a later genetic analysis, and the association was replicated in an independent cohort. A later analysis reported that several top co-occurrence clusters appeared linked to parvovirus B19, influenza, CMV and Epstein-Barr virus. Only TCR beta chains were sequenced in this cohort, and the absence of alpha or paired-chain data limited detectable features. A few of the identified cytomegalovirus-associated TCR beta chains were confirmed in vitro to be specific for cytomegalovirus antigens. The authors suggested that the approach could potentially be extended to other disease states and immunological phenotypes. A further reported finding was that TCR beta sequences accurately predicted the HLA-A and HLA-B alleles for most subjects in the first cohort. In the study, some 160 TCR beta chains were listed as associated with cytomegalovirus. At a false discovery rate of 0.05, a later analysis linked 16,951 TCR beta sequences to specific HLA alleles. Across donors, most TCR sequences were observed very rarely, whereas some public TCRs were present in many individuals. In a later analysis, TCR association rates were found to vary across HLA loci, with the most associated TCRs seen for DRB1 alleles and the fewest for HLA-C alleles. A group of highly shared sequence variants was considered likely to be a technical artifact of the sequencing pipeline. Sequencing depth was assumed to be roughly uniform across donors in the presence/absence analyses, though that assumption may not hold. Strong co-occurrence of HLA alleles, especially DR and DQ, made assigning TCR associations to individual alleles difficult. Compared with the approximately 670-donor mean, donors in an Asian-associated ancestry cluster had fewer N-insertions in productive TCRs, according to a later genetic analysis. Because some donors lacked HLA typing at each locus, the association tests relied only on the typed subset.

Receptor amplification or capture employed the immunoSEQ multiplex PCR assay. For the multiplex PCR, a mixture combining 60 forward primers for TCR Vbeta segments and 13 reverse primers for TCR Jbeta segments was used. Amplification of the CDR3 region of rearranged TCR beta genes was performed with a multiplex PCR assay on genomic DNA. On the Illumina HiSeq System, the amplified TCR beta libraries were sequenced as 87-base-pair reads. The published analysis was carried out like this. A later analysis counted tens of millions of unique TCR beta chains across the 666 repertoires, and 9.5 million to 11 million of these chains were shared by at least two donors. Raw reads were error-corrected and collapsed into unique sequences with a nearest-neighbor algorithm that merged closely related sequences to remove PCR and sequencing errors. CDR3 sequences were aligned to IMGT reference sequences to assign V, D and J gene segments. Each retained sequence needed at least a six-nucleotide match to both a V gene segment and a J gene segment. A rearrangement counted as productive if the CDR3 had no stop codons and remained in frame with V and J, and every other rearrangement counted as non-productive. CDR3 was defined according to IMGT convention as the region running from the second conserved V-encoded cysteine to the conserved J-encoded phenylalanine. Sequences without an unambiguous match to a single V gene segment were excluded from the earlier analysis of approximately 560 of the donors. An earlier analysis of 550 to 650 of the donors classified V segments as functional when productive rearrangements were above 56.7% and as segregating when the standard deviation between donors was above 5%. A statistical classification framework was developed to diagnose cytomegalovirus status using the catalog of TCR beta chain sequences. In a later analysis, V and J genes were assigned by comparing TCR nucleotide sequences against IMGT/GENE-DB human TR gene sequences. Using the TCRdist pipeline, a later analysis assigned CDR3 sequences along with most-parsimonious VDJ recombination scenarios. In a later analysis, each TCR beta chain was defined by its CDR3 amino acid sequence together with its V-gene family, and reads lacking a unique V-gene family were excluded. In a later analysis, several hundred highly shared, low-generation-probability nucleotide sequences were removed to address suspected cross-contamination and a sequencing artifact. In a later analysis, a clonal expansion index for each public chain was calculated from normalized within-repertoire ranks of inferred template counts. In a later analysis, generation probabilities were computed with a VDJ recombination model fitted to out-of-frame rearrangements, and the resulting probabilities were checked against IGoR. A later analysis scored TCR-TCR, TCR-HLA and TCR-CMV co-occurrence with hypergeometric tests, applying a repertoire-size bias correction to TCR pairs. To estimate false discovery rates, a later analysis permuted the HLA or CMV assignments 20 times. A later analysis grouped co-occurring TCRs with DBSCAN, adding TCRdist sequence similarity when clustering within HLA-allele-positive subsets. For co-occurrence clustering, repertoires with fewer than 30,000 or more than 120,000 public chains were excluded, along with four or five repertoires with anomalous nucleotide sharing. Held by TCRdb, this immuneACCESS table contains in-frame sequences only and omits some clones. Under half of the omission traces to an unresolved V gene where checked; the cause of the rest is unknown. Clone size and V and J calls were adopted from that table, with D and trimming inferred from the DNA. The sample table lists around 40,000 clones, roughly 82% of them with a count of one. The top ten clonotypes cover approximately 10% of the sample.

The germline V gene encodes CDR1 GTSNPN and CDR2 SVGIG (reference sequence). From V the trimming removes 6 bases and from J it removes 8 bases, while the gene matches leave 6 bases of the junction unaccounted for. There are 11 amino acids in the CDR3, from cysteine to phenylalanine inclusive. The CDR3 DNA has 33 bases and is translated from base 1. As to this clone: The antigen it recognizes is unknown. Within one base of it there is no much larger clone, and no base qualities were kept.

The cohort consisted of 666 healthy bone marrow donors. At the time of sampling, all cohort members were nominally healthy, though unrecorded immune exposures were likely present. The donor tested CMV seropositive, placing the donor among the roughly 300 seropositive members of the cohort. A peripheral blood sample was collected from each donor, and TCR beta sequencing was performed on peripheral blood mononuclear cells. The Qiagen DNeasy Blood Extraction Kit was used to extract genomic DNA from the blood cell samples. Input material: PBMCs. The chain was built from TRBV30 and TRBJ1-2; 7 bases in the middle match TRBD1. The receptor was derived from a young woman in good health and CMV-seropositive. The sequenced DNA is TGTGCCTGCAGGGGGACGCGGGGCTACACCTTC. The translation is CACRGTRGYTF.